A single T cell receptor (beta chain) is shown here with its context. Assay used: immunoSEQ multiplex PCR; TCRdb lists only in-frame clones, some missing. Of about 480,000 clones listed, about 88% are singletons. These data come from a study of blood T cell repertoires in COVID-19. Study as a whole: Acute and convalescent COVID-19 specimens originated in the United States, Italy and Spain. PBMCs, B-cell-depleted T cells, or T cells were the source of the cDNA or gDNA that made up the material.

Followed over time, Seattle patients had been enrolled while infection was active. This sequence was found in a man younger than 35 with COVID-19, enrolled during active disease. Sequenced sample: peripheral blood.

The CDR3 protein is CASSPPVWGDRPFTDTQYF. In DNA form, the CDR3 reads TGTGCCAGCTCACCACCGGTCTGGGGGGACAGGCCCTTCACAGATACGCAGTATTTT. This sequence joins TRBV18 and TRBJ2-3, with 8 bases lining up with TRBD1. V lost 0 bases, J lost 2 bases, and 13 bases stayed unmatched. The germline gives CDR1 KGHSH, CDR2 LQKENI. This CDR3 has 19 amino acids.